The rows below give T cell receptor beta chains drawn from one sample of a study of Ad26.COV2.S vaccination and SARS-CoV-2 variants. TCRdb's table, derived via immunoSEQ multiplex PCR, lists solely in-frame clones and lacks some. The table has about 430,000 clones, 80% to 95% seen once. This sample comprised peripheral blood, obtained in a trial of Ad26.COV2.S vaccine versus placebo. The receptor source for this set is a person between 18 and 59 years old who received the Ad26.COV2.S COVID-19 vaccine or a placebo. Both conserved end residues are part of each CDR3. A D gene is named only where the DNA matches it firmly. Rows give clone size only sometimes, using once, few, many, or a class for an expanded clone.

clone size: once; J gene: TRBJ2-1; D gene: NA; V gene: TRBV5-1; CDR3 DNA: TGCGCCAGCAGCTTGCCAGGGAGCTCCTACAATGAGCAGTTCTTC; CDR3 protein: CASSLPGSSYNEQFF
clone size: NA; J gene: TRBJ2-3; D gene: NA; V gene: TRBV5-4; CDR3 DNA: TGTGCCAGCAGCTTGAGTGGCGGGGGCACAGATACGCAGTATTTT; CDR3 protein: CASSLSGGGTDTQYF
clone size: NA; J gene: TRBJ1-6; D gene: NA; V gene: TRBV28; CDR3 DNA: TGTGCCAGCAGTTCCCCAGGGGTGTACCATAATTCACCCCTCCACTTT; CDR3 protein: CASSSPGVYHNSPLHF
clone size: NA; J gene: TRBJ1-2; D gene: NA; V gene: TRBV28; CDR3 DNA: TGTGCCAGCAGTTTTCGGGGAAACTATGGCTACACCTTC; CDR3 protein: CASSFRGNYGYTF
clone size: NA; J gene: TRBJ1-3; D gene: NA; V gene: TRBV12-3/TRBV12-4; CDR3 DNA: TGTGCCAGCAGTTTGAGAAACACCATATATTTT; CDR3 protein: CASSLRNTIYF
clone size: NA; J gene: TRBJ2-2; D gene: NA; V gene: TRBV6-5; CDR3 DNA: TGTGCCAGCAGTTACGACCCAGTCGGGACCGGGGAGCTGTTTTTT; CDR3 protein: CASSYDPVGTGELFF
clone size: NA; J gene: TRBJ2-2; D gene: NA; V gene: TRBV6-2/TRBV6-3; CDR3 DNA: TGTGCCAGCAGTTACTCACTGGAAGCCGGGGAGCTGTTTTTT; CDR3 protein: CASSYSLEAGELFF
clone size: once; J gene: TRBJ2-1; D gene: TRBD2; V gene: TRBV19; CDR3 DNA: TGTGCCAGTAGTATGTTAGCGGGAGCTGGTGAGCAGTTCTTC; CDR3 protein: CASSMLAGAGEQFF
clone size: NA; J gene: TRBJ2-2; D gene: NA; V gene: TRBV4-1; CDR3 DNA: TGCGCCAGCAGCCAAGTCCAACTCACGAACACCGGGGAGCTGTTTTTT; CDR3 protein: CASSQVQLTNTGELFF
clone size: NA; J gene: TRBJ2-5; D gene: TRBD2; V gene: TRBV7-2; CDR3 DNA: TGTGCCAGCAGCTTAGCCACTAGCGGGGTCCAAGAGACCCAGTACTTC; CDR3 protein: CASSLATSGVQETQYF
clone size: NA; J gene: TRBJ1-1; D gene: NA; V gene: TRBV19; CDR3 DNA: TGTGCCAGTAGTCTGGTCATGAACACTGAAGCTTTCTTT; CDR3 protein: CASSLVMNTEAFF
clone size: NA; J gene: TRBJ2-3; D gene: NA; V gene: TRBV2; CDR3 DNA: TGTGCCAGCAGTGGGATTGGGCGTAGCACAGATACGCAGTATTTT; CDR3 protein: CASSGIGRSTDTQYF
clone size: NA; J gene: TRBJ1-2; D gene: TRBD1; V gene: TRBV2; CDR3 DNA: TGTGCCAGCAGTGGAAGGACAGGGGAGTCACACGGCTACACCTTC; CDR3 protein: CASSGRTGESHGYTF
clone size: NA; J gene: TRBJ2-7; D gene: NA; V gene: TRBV7-8; CDR3 DNA: TGTGCCAGCAGCCCGGGACTACAGTTTACAGGGGAGCAGTACTTC; CDR3 protein: CASSPGLQFTGEQYF
clone size: NA; J gene: TRBJ2-1; D gene: TRBD2; V gene: TRBV5-1; CDR3 DNA: TGCGCCAGCAGCCTCGGACTAGCGGGACTGTCCTACAATGAGCAGTTCTTC; CDR3 protein: CASSLGLAGLSYNEQFF
clone size: once; J gene: TRBJ2-1; D gene: NA; V gene: TRBV6-5; CDR3 DNA: TGTGCCAGCAGTCCACACAGCCCGGAATACAATGAGCAGTTCTTC; CDR3 protein: CASSPHSPEYNEQFF
clone size: NA; J gene: TRBJ2-2; D gene: TRBD2; V gene: TRBV7-3; CDR3 DNA: TGTGCCAGCAGCACTACTAGCGGGGGCCTCGCCACCGGGGAGCTGTTTTTT; CDR3 protein: CASSTTSGGLATGELFF
clone size: NA; J gene: TRBJ1-1; D gene: NA; V gene: TRBV19; CDR3 DNA: TGTGGTTCGGGGGGCAGGGAGAACACTGAAGCTTTCTTT; CDR3 protein: CGSGGRENTEAFF
clone size: NA; J gene: TRBJ1-1; D gene: NA; V gene: TRBV6-1; CDR3 DNA: TGTGCCAGCAGTGAGTGGCAGAACACTGAAGCTTTCTTT; CDR3 protein: CASSEWQNTEAFF
clone size: NA; J gene: TRBJ1-2; D gene: NA; V gene: TRBV28; CDR3 DNA: TGTGCCAGCAGTGCGACCAGACCCACCTTC; CDR3 protein: CASSATRPTF
clone size: NA; J gene: TRBJ2-2; D gene: NA; V gene: TRBV4-3; CDR3 DNA: TGCGCCAGCAGCCAAGAGGCACTAGCGAACACCGGGGAGCTGTTTTTT; CDR3 protein: CASSQEALANTGELFF
clone size: NA; J gene: TRBJ2-1; D gene: TRBD2; V gene: TRBV6-5; CDR3 DNA: TGTGCCAGCAGTTACTCAGCGGGGGGGAATGAGCAGTTCTTC; CDR3 protein: CASSYSAGGNEQFF
clone size: NA; J gene: TRBJ2-1; D gene: NA; V gene: TRBV2; CDR3 DNA: TGTGCCAGCCTAAGGGAGACCGGCGGGAACAATGAGCAGTTCTTC; CDR3 protein: CASLRETGGNNEQFF
clone size: NA; J gene: TRBJ2-1; D gene: TRBD1; V gene: TRBV30; CDR3 DNA: TGTGCCTGGGGGGGGACAGGGTTGATCTATGAGCAGTTCTTC; CDR3 protein: CAWGGTGLIYEQFF
clone size: NA; J gene: TRBJ2-1; D gene: NA; V gene: TRBV11-2; CDR3 DNA: TGTGCCAGCAGTCCCTCAGGGGGGAGACCATACAATGAGCAGTTCTTC; CDR3 protein: CASSPSGGRPYNEQFF
clone size: NA; J gene: TRBJ2-7; D gene: TRBD2; V gene: TRBV7-2; CDR3 DNA: TGTGCCAGCAGCTTAGGAGCGGGAGATCCTAGCGAGCAGTACTTC; CDR3 protein: CASSLGAGDPSEQYF
clone size: NA; J gene: TRBJ2-2; D gene: NA; V gene: TRBV7-6; CDR3 DNA: TGTGCCAGCAGCTTGTCCAGTTATCCCGGGGAGCTGTTTTTT; CDR3 protein: CASSLSSYPGELFF